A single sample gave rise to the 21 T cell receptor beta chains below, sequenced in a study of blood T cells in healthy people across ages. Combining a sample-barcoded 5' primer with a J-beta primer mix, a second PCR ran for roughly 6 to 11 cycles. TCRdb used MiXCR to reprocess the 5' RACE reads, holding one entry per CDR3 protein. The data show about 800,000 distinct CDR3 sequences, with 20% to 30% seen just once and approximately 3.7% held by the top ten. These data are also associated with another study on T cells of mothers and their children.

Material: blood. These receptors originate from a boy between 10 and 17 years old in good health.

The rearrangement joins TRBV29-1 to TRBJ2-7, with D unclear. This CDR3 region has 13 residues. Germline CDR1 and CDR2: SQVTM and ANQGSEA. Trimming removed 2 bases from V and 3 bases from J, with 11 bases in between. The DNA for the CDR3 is TGCAGCGTTGAACTTGCCGGATACTACGAGCAGTACTTC. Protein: CSVELAGYYEQYF.

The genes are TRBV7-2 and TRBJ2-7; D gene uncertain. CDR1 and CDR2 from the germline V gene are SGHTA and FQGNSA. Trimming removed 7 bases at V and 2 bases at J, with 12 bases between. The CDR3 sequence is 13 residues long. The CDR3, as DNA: TGTGCCAGCACCCCAGGAACGCCCTACGAGCAGTACTTC. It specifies CASTPGTPYEQYF. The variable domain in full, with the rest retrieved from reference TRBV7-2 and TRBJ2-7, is GAGVSQSPSNKVTEKGKDVELRCDPISGHTALYWYRQSLGQGLEFLIYFQGNSAPDKSGLPSDRFSAERTGGSVSTLTIQRTQQEDSAVYLCASTPGTPYEQYFGPGTRLTVT.

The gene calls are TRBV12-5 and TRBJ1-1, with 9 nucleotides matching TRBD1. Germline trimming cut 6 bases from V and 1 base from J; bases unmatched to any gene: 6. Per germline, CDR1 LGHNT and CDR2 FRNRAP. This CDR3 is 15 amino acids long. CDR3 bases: TGTGCTAGTGGCACAGGGGGCTTAGGGAACACTGAAGCTTTCTTT. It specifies CASGTGGLGNTEAFF.

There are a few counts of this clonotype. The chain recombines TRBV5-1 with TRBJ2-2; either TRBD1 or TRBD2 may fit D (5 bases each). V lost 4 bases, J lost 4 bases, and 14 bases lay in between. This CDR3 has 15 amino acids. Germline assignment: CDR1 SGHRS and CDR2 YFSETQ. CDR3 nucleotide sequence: TGCGCCAGCAGCCAGACAGTGGCGGGCACCGGGGAGCTGTTTTTT. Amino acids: CASSQTVAGTGELFF.

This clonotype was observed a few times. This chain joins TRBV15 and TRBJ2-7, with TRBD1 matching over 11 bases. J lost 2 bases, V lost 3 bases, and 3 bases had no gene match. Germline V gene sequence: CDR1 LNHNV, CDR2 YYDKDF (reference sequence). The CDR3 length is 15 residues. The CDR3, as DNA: TGTGCCACCAGCAGGGACAGGGGGCTCACCTACGAGCAGTACTTC. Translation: CATSRDRGLTYEQYF.

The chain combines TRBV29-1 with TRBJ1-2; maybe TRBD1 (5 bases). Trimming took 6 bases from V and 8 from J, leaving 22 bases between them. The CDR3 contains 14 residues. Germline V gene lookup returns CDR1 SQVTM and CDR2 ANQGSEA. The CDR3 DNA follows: TGCAGCGTCGATAAACAGGAAGCCCTTGGGGGCTACACCTTC. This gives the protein CSVDKQEALGGYTF.

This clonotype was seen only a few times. The CDR3 nucleotides read TGCAGTGCTAATCGGCGGGGCCCCCCGTACAATGAGCAGTTCTTC. Translating it yields CSANRRGPPYNEQFF. The V call is TRBV20-1, the J call TRBJ2-1, with D possibly matching TRBD2 (6 bases). This CDR3 has 15 amino acids. In germline, CDR1 is DFQATT, CDR2 SNEGSKA (reference sequence). Trimming stripped 4 bases from V and 4 bases from J, with 17 bases between.

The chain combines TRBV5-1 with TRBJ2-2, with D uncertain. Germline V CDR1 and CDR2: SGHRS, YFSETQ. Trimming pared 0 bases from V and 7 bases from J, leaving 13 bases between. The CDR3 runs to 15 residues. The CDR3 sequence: CASSLDPGMSGELFF. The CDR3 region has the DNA TGCGCCAGCAGCTTGGACCCCGGCATGAGCGGGGAGCTGTTTTTT.

CDR3 region: CASRSRTENTGELFF. Written as DNA, the CDR3 is TGTGCCAGCCGGTCGAGGACAGAAAACACCGGGGAGCTGTTTTTT. This chain uses TRBV19 with TRBJ2-2; tentatively, D is TRBD1 (6 bases). Between the trimmed V and J ends, which lost 9 bases and 2 bases, there was a span of 16 bases. The germline gives CDR1 LNHDA, CDR2 SQIVND (reference sequence). CDR3 length: 15 amino acids. Full variable domain (remainder filled in from reference TRBV19 and TRBJ2-2): DGGITQSPKYLFRKEGQNVTLSCEQNLNHDAMYWYRQDPGQGLRLIYYSQIVNDFQKGDIAEGYSVSREKKESFPLTVTSAQKNPTAFYLCASRSRTENTGELFFGEGSRLTVL.

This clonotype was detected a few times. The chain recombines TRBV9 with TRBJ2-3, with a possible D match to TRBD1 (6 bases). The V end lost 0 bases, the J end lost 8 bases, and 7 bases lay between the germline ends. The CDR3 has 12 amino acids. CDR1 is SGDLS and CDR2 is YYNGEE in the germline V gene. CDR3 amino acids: CASSVEQGTQYF. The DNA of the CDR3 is TGTGCCAGCAGCGTAGAACAGGGTACGCAGTATTTT.

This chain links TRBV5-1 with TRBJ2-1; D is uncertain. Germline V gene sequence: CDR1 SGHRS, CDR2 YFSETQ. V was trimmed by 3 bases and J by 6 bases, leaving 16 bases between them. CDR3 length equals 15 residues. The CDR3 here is CASSSRARNGNEQFF. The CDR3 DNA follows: TGCGCCAGCAGCTCTCGGGCTAGAAATGGCAATGAGCAGTTCTTC.

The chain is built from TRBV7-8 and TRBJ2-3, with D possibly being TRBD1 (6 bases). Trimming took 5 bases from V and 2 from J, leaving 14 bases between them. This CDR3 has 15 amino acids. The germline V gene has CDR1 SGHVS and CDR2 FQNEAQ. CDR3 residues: CASSLQGIITDTQYF. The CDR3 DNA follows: TGTGCCAGCAGCCTACAGGGTATTATCACAGATACGCAGTATTTT.

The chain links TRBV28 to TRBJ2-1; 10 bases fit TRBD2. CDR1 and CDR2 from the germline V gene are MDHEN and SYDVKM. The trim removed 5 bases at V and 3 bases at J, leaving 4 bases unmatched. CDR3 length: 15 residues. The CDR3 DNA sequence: TGTGCCAGCAGTCCCGCTAGCGGGGGCTACAATGAGCAGTTCTTC. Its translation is CASSPASGGYNEQFF.

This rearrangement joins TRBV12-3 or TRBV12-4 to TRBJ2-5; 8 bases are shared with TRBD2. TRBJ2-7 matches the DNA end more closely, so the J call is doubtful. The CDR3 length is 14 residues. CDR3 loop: CASQIAGKTYEQYF. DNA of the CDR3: TGTGCCAGCCAAATAGCGGGGAAAACCTACGAGCAGTACTTC.

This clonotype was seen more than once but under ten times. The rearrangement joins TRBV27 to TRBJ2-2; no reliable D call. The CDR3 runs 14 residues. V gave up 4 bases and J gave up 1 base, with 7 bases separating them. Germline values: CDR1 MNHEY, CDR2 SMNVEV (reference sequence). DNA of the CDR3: TGTGCCAGCAGTTCCTCGGGGAACACCGGGGAGCTGTTTTTT. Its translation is CASSSSGNTGELFF.

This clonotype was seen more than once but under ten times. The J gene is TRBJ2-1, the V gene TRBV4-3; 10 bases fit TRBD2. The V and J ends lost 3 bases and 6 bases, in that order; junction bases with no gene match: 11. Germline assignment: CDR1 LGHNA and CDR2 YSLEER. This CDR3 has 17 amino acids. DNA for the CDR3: TGCGCCAGCAGCCAGGTGTCACTAGCGGGATATGGCAATGAGCAGTTCTTC. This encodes CASSQVSLAGYGNEQFF.

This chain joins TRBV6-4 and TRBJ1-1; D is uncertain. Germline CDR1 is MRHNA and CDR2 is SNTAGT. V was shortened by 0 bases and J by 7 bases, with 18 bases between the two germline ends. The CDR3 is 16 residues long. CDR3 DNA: TGTGCCAGCAGTGACTCCGCAGGTCGAGGGTTCGGTGAAGCTTTCTTT. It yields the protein CASSDSAGRGFGEAFF.

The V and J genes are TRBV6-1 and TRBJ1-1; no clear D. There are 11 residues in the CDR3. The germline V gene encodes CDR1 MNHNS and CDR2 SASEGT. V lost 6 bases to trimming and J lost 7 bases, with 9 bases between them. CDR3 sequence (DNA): TGTGCCAGCAGGGGCAGGTATGAAGCTTTCTTT. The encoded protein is CASRGRYEAFF.

The CDR3 DNA reads TGCAGCGTTGAAGCCGGGACAGCGAGCTCCTACAATGAGCAGTTCTTC. Protein sequence: CSVEAGTASSYNEQFF. The V call is TRBV29-1, the J call TRBJ2-1, with TRBD1 matching over 7 bases. The CDR3 spans 16 residues. The germline gives CDR1 SQVTM, CDR2 ANQGSEA. After removal of 1 base from V and 0 bases from J, the junction contained 6 bases not matched to a gene.

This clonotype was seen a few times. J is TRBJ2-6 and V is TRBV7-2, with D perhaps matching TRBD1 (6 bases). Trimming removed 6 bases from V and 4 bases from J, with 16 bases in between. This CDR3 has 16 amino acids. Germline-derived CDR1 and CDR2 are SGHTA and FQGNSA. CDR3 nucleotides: TGTGCCAGCAGTCCCCGACAGGTGAAGGGGGCCAACGTCCTGACTTTC. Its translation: CASSPRQVKGANVLTF.

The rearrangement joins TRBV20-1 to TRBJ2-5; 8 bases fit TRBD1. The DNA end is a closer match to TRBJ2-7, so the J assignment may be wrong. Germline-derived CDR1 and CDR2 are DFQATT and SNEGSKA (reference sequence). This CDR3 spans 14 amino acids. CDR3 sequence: CSARAGGDSYEQYF. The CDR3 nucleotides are TGCAGTGCTAGAGCAGGGGGCGACTCCTACGAGCAGTACTTC.